Listed here are 9 T cell receptor beta chains from one sample, sequenced in a study of control samples from healthy donors and cancer patients. Some clones are missing from TCRdb's copy, which holds only in-frame ones; the method was immunoSEQ multiplex PCR. The repertoire holds around 110,000 clones, with over 75% as singletons. The source material was PBMCs. These receptor sequences come from a woman aged 50 to 60 with colorectal cancer.

The gene calls are TRBV2 and TRBJ1-4, with TRBD1 as a possible D gene (5 bases). Germline CDR1 SNHLY, CDR2 FYNNEI. V was cut by 7 bases and J by 8 bases, with 11 bases left in between. The CDR3 is 12 amino acids. CDR3 residues: CASIRVGEKLFF. CDR3 in DNA: TGTGCCAGCATCAGGGTTGGGGAAAAACTGTTTTTT.

For this clone: A junction boundary mismatches the germline segment, possibly from a read error. Other nucleotide sequences in the sample specify the same CDR3. This chain links TRBV10-3 with TRBJ2-7; D uncertain. Germline CDR1 is ENHRY and CDR2 is SYGVKD. CDR3 size: 18 residues. Here the CDR3 DNA reads TGTGCCATCAGTGAGTCGACCGCTAGTGCTACCTTTTCCTATGAGCAGTACTTC. This sequence encodes CAISESTASATFSYEQYF.

The V call is TRBV19, the J call TRBJ2-3; 11 nucleotides agree with TRBD1. CDR1 is LNHDA and CDR2 is SQIVND in the germline V gene (reference sequence). The CDR3 contains 15 residues. J gave up 3 bases and V 5 bases, and 4 bases lay outside the gene matches. CDR3 amino acids: CASSEGQGETDTQYF. The CDR3 bases are TGTGCCAGTAGTGAGGGACAGGGGGAGACAGATACGCAGTATTTT.

The chain has TRBV30 and TRBJ2-5; TRBD1 might be the D (6 bases). The CDR3 spans 16 residues. V lost 2 bases to trimming and J lost 1 base, with 17 bases between them. In germline, CDR1 is GTSNPN, CDR2 SVGIG (reference sequence). CDR3: CAWSQGLGAGQETQYF. In DNA form, the CDR3 reads TGTGCCTGGAGTCAGGGTCTGGGGGCGGGCCAAGAGACCCAGTACTTC.

There are a few counts of this clone. The chain couples TRBV5-1 to TRBJ2-3, with 11 positions matching TRBD2. J lost 3 bases, V lost 0 bases, and 21 bases had no gene match. The V gene's germline CDR1 is SGHRS and CDR2 YFSETQ. CDR3 length: 22 amino acids. Here the CDR3 DNA reads TGCGCCAGCAGCTTGGTTCTAAGAGGGGAACATAGCGGGAGGGCCGGTACAGATACGCAGTATTTT. Its protein product is CASSLVLRGEHSGRAGTDTQYF.

CDR3 DNA sequence: TGTGCCAGCAGCCAAGTGGTGTCCGTAACAGGAAACACCATATATTTT. Protein product: CASSQVVSVTGNTIYF. The V gene is TRBV3-1 (or the pseudogene TRBV3-2), the J gene TRBJ1-3; D is unresolved. Per the germline V gene, CDR1 is LGHDT and CDR2 is YNNKEL (reference sequence). The V and J ends lost 1 base and 4 bases respectively, with 14 bases between them. The CDR3 consists of 16 residues.

The genes are TRBV5-1 and TRBJ2-7, with a possible D match to TRBD1 (5 bases). CDR1 SGHRS and CDR2 YFSETQ come from the germline V gene. The V gene lost 4 bases and the J gene lost 0 bases, with 11 bases spanning the gap. CDR3 length equals 14 residues. For the CDR3, the DNA is TGCGCCAGCAGCCCGTACAGGCCCTCCTACGAGCAGTACTTC. This encodes CASSPYRPSYEQYF.

V is TRBV7-9 and J is TRBJ1-3; no definite D call. This CDR3 spans 18 amino acids. Germline CDR1 reads SEHNR; CDR2 reads FQNEAQ (reference sequence). Between the trimmed V and J ends, which lost 3 bases and 0 bases, there was a span of 18 bases. The CDR3 here is CASSFYGRSHSSGNTIYF. DNA for the CDR3: TGTGCCAGCAGCTTTTATGGTCGGAGCCATTCCTCTGGAAACACCATATATTTT. The whole variable domain, filled in from reference TRBV7-9 and TRBJ1-3, reads DTGVSQNPRHKITKRGQNVTFRCDPISEHNRLYWYRQTLGQGPEFLTYFQNEAQLEKSRLLSDRFSAERPKGSFSTLEIQRTEQGDSAMYLCASSFYGRSHSSGNTIYFGEGSWLTVV.

This chain uses TRBV18 with TRBJ2-2, with D possibly being TRBD1 (6 bases). V shed 3 bases and J shed 0 bases, with 8 bases lying between them. The CDR3 is 15 residues long. Germline CDR1 KGHSH, CDR2 LQKENI. CDR3: CASSPQGPNTGELFF. In nucleotides, the CDR3 is TGTGCCAGCTCACCCCAGGGGCCGAACACCGGGGAGCTGTTTTTT.